Following are 19 T cell receptor beta chains from one sample sequenced in a study of post-analysis software for immune sequencing data. For these TCRs, the target antigens are not known. The TCR beta cDNA libraries carried unique molecular identifiers. MiXCR was run by TCRdb on the PCR reads, yielding one entry per CDR3 protein. The table includes 650,000 to 850,000 distinct CDR3 sequences, around 53% detected once. Findings and caveats of the study: Four or five TRBV segments, including TRBV5-6, TRBV5-1 and TRBV20-1, were more frequent in patients than controls.

The sequenced material came from blood. The receptors shown here come from a girl between 10 and 17 years old with multiple sclerosis.

This clonotype has just a few counts. The chain has TRBV30 and TRBJ1-2, with D unclear. The V gene's germline CDR1 is GTSNPN and CDR2 SVGIG (reference sequence). V gave up 4 bases and J gave up 2 bases, with 14 bases separating them. This CDR3 is 14 amino acids long. The CDR3 DNA reads TGTGCCTGGACGACCCCGAGGGCCAACTATGGCTACACCTTC. This gives the protein CAWTTPRANYGYTF.

The CDR3 region is CASSLAPGGNTIYF. As DNA, the CDR3 is TGCGCCAGCAGCTTGGCTCCAGGAGGAAACACCATATATTTT. The rearrangement joins TRBV5-1 to TRBJ1-3; no firm D call. Germline V gene data show CDR1 as SGHRS and CDR2 as YFSETQ. The CDR3 spans 14 residues. V lost 0 bases, J lost 4 bases, and 8 bases lay in between.

The chain carries TRBV5-6 and TRBJ2-1, with a possible D match to TRBD2 (6 bases). The V end lost 0 bases, the J end lost 2 bases, and 18 bases lay between the germline ends. The length of the CDR3 is 18 residues. The germline V gene encodes CDR1 SGHDT and CDR2 YYEEEE. The CDR3 nucleotides read TGTGCCAGCAGCTTGGCCTTAGGAGCGGGTTACACCTACAATGAGCAGTTCTTC. It is translated as CASSLALGAGYTYNEQFF.

This clonotype appeared a few times. The chain has TRBV29-1 and TRBJ1-2; 7 bases are a match to TRBD1. The CDR3 spans 14 residues. The junction had 3 bases not matched to a gene; V was cut back by 1 base and J by 1 base. The germline V gene has CDR1 SQVTM and CDR2 ANQGSEA. CDR3 DNA sequence: TGCAGCGTTGAAGTTAGGGGGCTTAACTATGGCTACACCTTC. This codes for CSVEVRGLNYGYTF.

The chain employs TRBV5-1 and TRBJ2-2; 9 nucleotides agree with TRBD2. This CDR3 comprises 18 residues. Germline assignment: CDR1 SGHRS and CDR2 YFSETQ. J gave up 2 bases and V 0 bases, and 8 bases lay outside the gene matches. For the CDR3, the DNA is TGCGCCAGCAGCTTGGCACCAGCGGGGGGTCTCAACACCGGGGAGCTGTTTTTT. Its protein product is CASSLAPAGGLNTGELFF.

This clonotype was detected only once. This chain links TRBV15 with TRBJ2-5, with D hard to call. CDR3 length: 15 residues. Trimming cost V 3 bases and J 2 bases, with 13 bases left between them. Germline V gene lookup returns CDR1 LNHNV and CDR2 YYDKDF (reference sequence). The CDR3 DNA reads TGTGCCACCAGCAGGGCCCCGGGCAGTCAAGAGACCCAGTACTTC. It yields the protein CATSRAPGSQETQYF. The whole variable domain, remainder taken from reference TRBV15 and TRBJ2-5, is DAMVIQNPRYQVTQFGKPVTLSCSQTLNHNVMYWYQQKSSQAPKLLFHYYDKDFNNEADTPDNFQSRRPNTSFCFLDIRSPGLGDTAMYLCATSRAPGSQETQYFGPGTRLLVL.

The chain is built from TRBV29-1 and TRBJ2-1; D possibly corresponds to TRBD1 (6 bases). Trimming cost V 6 bases and J 3 bases, with 21 bases left between them. The CDR3 sequence is 16 residues long. Germline-derived CDR1 and CDR2 are SQVTM and ANQGSEA. CDR3 in DNA: TGCAGCGTGGACCGGGACACTTTATCGAACTACAATGAGCAGTTCTTC. It codes for CSVDRDTLSNYNEQFF.

This chain links TRBV6-1 with TRBJ2-5, with 7 bases fitting TRBD2. The junction had 3 bases not matched to a gene; V was cut back by 6 bases and J by 5 bases. Per germline, CDR1 MNHNS and CDR2 SASEGT. This CDR3 has 12 residues. The CDR3 region has the DNA TGTGCCAGCAGAATCGGGGGGGAGACCCAGTACTTC. Translated: CASRIGGETQYF.

The chain has TRBV28 and TRBJ1-4; tentatively, D is TRBD1 (6 bases). The CDR3 is made up of 14 amino acids. Germline CDR1 and CDR2: MDHEN and SYDVKM. V dropped 6 bases and J dropped 5 bases, with 13 bases sitting between them. CDR3 DNA sequence: TGTGCCAGCAGGGCAGGGGTGATCAATGAAAAACTGTTTTTT. Amino acid sequence: CASRAGVINEKLFF.

The CDR3, as DNA: TGTGCCAGCAGTCAGAACCGCCCCCAGGGGCCTAATGAAAAACTGTTTTTT. Protein sequence: CASSQNRPQGPNEKLFF. The chain employs TRBV27 and TRBJ1-4; perhaps TRBD1 as D (6 bases). Trimming removed 5 bases at V and 3 bases at J, with 19 bases between. The CDR3 has 17 amino acids. Germline values: CDR1 MNHEY, CDR2 SMNVEV (reference sequence).

V usage is TRBV29-1 and J usage is TRBJ1-2, with D unclear. Per germline, CDR1 SQVTM and CDR2 ANQGSEA. The CDR3 is 10 residues long. V was cut by 2 bases and J by 6 bases, with 4 bases left in between. Here the CDR3 reads CSVEFNGYTF. The CDR3 DNA is TGCAGCGTTGAATTTAATGGCTACACCTTC.

This clonotype has just one count. The chain carries TRBV3-1 and TRBJ2-4; D gene unclear. The end of the DNA aligns better with TRBJ2-7, so the J call may be wrong. This CDR3 has 13 amino acids. Germline CDR1 and CDR2: LGHDT and YNNKEL (reference sequence). CDR3 in amino acids: CASSQRQAYEQYF. CDR3 coding DNA: TGTGCCAGCAGCCAACGGCAAGCCTACGAGCAGTACTTC.

The chain joins TRBV11-2 to TRBJ2-7; a weak D match, TRBD2 (7 bases). CDR3 length: 13 residues. Trimming pared 7 bases from V and 4 bases from J, leaving 14 bases between. Germline CDR1 reads SGHAT; CDR2 reads FQNNGV. In nucleotides, the CDR3 is TGTGCCAGCACGGAGGGGGGGGCGTACGAGCAGTACTTC. This sequence encodes CASTEGGAYEQYF.

This clonotype was detected a few times. V usage is TRBV4-1 and J usage is TRBJ2-7; D might be TRBD2 (6 bases). Germline V gives CDR1 MGHRA, CDR2 YSYEKL. The CDR3 consists of 16 residues. V was trimmed by 0 bases and J by 2 bases, leaving 14 bases between them. CDR3 nucleotide sequence: TGCGCCAGCAGCCAAGATGACGCTGGAGGGCCCTACGAGCAGTACTTC. Translated: CASSQDDAGGPYEQYF.

The chain uses TRBV5-1 and TRBJ2-7; D is unclear. The V end lost 0 bases, the J end lost 2 bases, and 15 bases lay between the germline ends. This CDR3 contains 16 residues. Germline CDR1 reads SGHRS; CDR2 reads YFSETQ. CDR3 sequence: CASSLALRELPYEQYF. DNA for the CDR3: TGCGCCAGCAGCTTGGCCTTGAGAGAATTGCCCTACGAGCAGTACTTC.

The chain links TRBV6-1 to TRBJ2-7, with D unclear. CDR3 length: 14 residues. Trimming removed 0 bases from V and 4 bases from J, with 10 bases in between. CDR1 is MNHNS, CDR2 SASEGT, per germline. CDR3 coding DNA: TGTGCCAGCAGTGAAGCGCTCCGTTCTTACGAGCAGTACTTC. This encodes CASSEALRSYEQYF.

V and J are TRBV12-3 or TRBV12-4 and TRBJ2-7, with TRBD2 as a possible D gene (6 bases). V gave up 3 bases and J gave up 1 base, with 16 bases separating them. CDR3 size: 16 residues. CDR3 coding DNA: TGTGCCAGCAGTTTGAGGGTGCGGAGGGATTCCTACGAGCAGTACTTC. It translates to CASSLRVRRDSYEQYF.

The table lists this clonotype with a few counts. The chain employs TRBV20-1 and TRBJ2-7; 10 bases align to TRBD2. After removal of 7 bases from V and 1 base from J, the junction contained 10 bases not matched to a gene. CDR1 is DFQATT, CDR2 SNEGSKA, per germline (reference sequence). This CDR3 is built from 15 residues. The CDR3 sequence: CSGDPSGGASYEQYF. For the CDR3, the DNA is TGCAGTGGCGACCCGAGCGGGGGGGCTTCCTACGAGCAGTACTTC.

The chain has TRBV27 and TRBJ2-1; 9 bases map to TRBD2. This CDR3 is built from 15 residues. The trim removed 5 bases at V and 8 bases at J, leaving 10 bases unmatched. Germline V gives CDR1 MNHEY, CDR2 SMNVEV (reference sequence). The CDR3 sequence: CASSLETSGRDEQFF. In nucleotides, the CDR3 is TGTGCCAGCAGTCTCGAGACTAGCGGTCGCGATGAGCAGTTCTTC.